These 5 T cell receptor beta chains share one sample of origin, sequenced in a study of cytomegalovirus exposure and HLA in healthy donors. Produced via immunoSEQ multiplex PCR; TCRdb's table is partial and in-frame only. The sample carries over 50,000 clones, 80% to 95% recorded once. Sequencing was performed on PBMCs. These receptors were obtained from a man between 18 and 35 years old in good health and CMV-seropositive.

Only one count was recorded for this clone. The gene calls are TRBV10-3 and TRBJ1-1, with D tentatively TRBD1 (6 bases). V was shortened by 4 bases and J by 0 bases, with 15 bases between the two germline ends. Looked up from germline, CDR1 is ENHRY and CDR2 is SYGVKD. CDR3 length equals 16 residues. CDR3 sequence: CAISATGTRMNTEAFF. As DNA, the CDR3 is TGTGCCATCAGTGCAACAGGGACGCGGATGAACACTGAAGCTTTCTTT.

The V gene is TRBV6-5, the J gene TRBJ1-1, with a weak D call TRBD1 (5 bases). Germline CDR1 reads MNHEY; CDR2 reads SVGAGI. V shed 7 bases and J shed 1 base, with 13 bases lying between them. CDR3 length: 14 residues. CDR3 residues: CASNDLTGNTEAFF. In DNA, the CDR3 is TGTGCCAGCAACGACCTTACAGGGAACACTGAAGCTTTCTTT.

The chain uses TRBV27 and TRBJ2-3; 8 bases fit TRBD2. J was trimmed by 4 bases and V by 5 bases; bases with no gene match: 17. The CDR3 runs 18 residues. Germline CDR1 is MNHEY and CDR2 is SMNVEV (reference sequence). The CDR3 bases are TGTGCCAGCAGTGGACGCCGCAAAGGGCTAGCGGGTTCAGATACGCAGTATTTT. Its protein is CASSGRRKGLAGSDTQYF.

The rearrangement uses TRBV18 and TRBJ2-7; the match to TRBD2 covers 11 bases. The ends lost 2 bases at V and 0 bases at J; junction bases unmatched: 6. CDR3 length: 17 amino acids. Germline V lookup: CDR1 KGHSH, CDR2 LQKENI. The CDR3 region has the DNA TGTGCCAGCTCACCAGTCACTAGCGGGGGAAGCTCCTACGAGCAGTACTTC. Translation: CASSPVTSGGSSYEQYF.

The chain carries TRBV5-4 and TRBJ1-2; 7 bases agree with TRBD1. Trimming removed 4 bases from V and 8 bases from J; junction bases left unmatched: 14. The CDR3 is 15 residues long. The germline gives CDR1 SGHNT, CDR2 YYREEE (reference sequence). DNA of the CDR3: TGTGCCAGCAGCCGTGTTGACAGGGAAGATCGCGGCTACACCTTC. Translation: CASSRVDREDRGYTF.